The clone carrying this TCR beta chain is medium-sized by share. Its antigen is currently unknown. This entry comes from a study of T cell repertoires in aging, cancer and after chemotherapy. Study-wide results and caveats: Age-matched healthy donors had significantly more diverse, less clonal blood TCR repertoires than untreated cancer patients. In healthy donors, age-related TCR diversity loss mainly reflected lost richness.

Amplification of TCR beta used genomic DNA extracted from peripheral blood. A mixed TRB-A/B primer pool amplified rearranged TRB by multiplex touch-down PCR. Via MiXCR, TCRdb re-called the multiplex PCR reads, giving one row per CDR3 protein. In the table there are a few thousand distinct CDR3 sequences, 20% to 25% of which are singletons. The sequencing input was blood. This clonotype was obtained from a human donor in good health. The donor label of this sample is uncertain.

In nucleotides, the CDR3 is TGTGCCAGCAGCCCGGAGTCTAGAGGGGAAACCGGGGAGCTGTTTTTT. Residues: CASSPESRGETGELFF. The rearrangement links TRBV13 to TRBJ2-2; D possibly matches TRBD1 or TRBD2 (5 bases each). From germline, CDR1 is PRHDT and CDR2 FYEKMQ (reference sequence). The CDR3 is made up of 16 amino acids. Between the trimmed V and J ends, which lost 5 bases and 5 bases, there was a span of 18 bases.